This TCR beta chain comes out of a study of T cell responses to AZD1222 COVID-19 vaccine listed by TCRdb under 2021. Background on the whole study: A total of 233 trial participants underwent TCR sequencing, of whom roughly 210 had received two doses of AZD1222 and some 26 had received two doses of the MenACWY control vaccine. Trial participants were enrolled into age subgroups of 18-55, 56-69 and 70-plus years, which contained 148, 28 and 57 TCR-sequenced participants, respectively.

In the germline V gene, CDR1 corresponds to MNHEY and CDR2 to SVGAGI. The CDR3 sequence holds 14 residues, the cysteine and phenylalanine included. The read is trimmed to its CDR3 DNA, 42 bases read in frame from base 1. Trimming takes 4 bases off V and 9 bases off J; junction bases not matched to a gene: 6. What this sample's time point label stands for: about 28 days (+/-7) after the second vaccine dose. Because spike-specific TCR depth and breadth did not differ between the two schedules, AZD1222 recipients who got a second dose at roughly 4 weeks were pooled with those who got a second dose at roughly 12 weeks. Samples from vaccinated people were obtained from the UK trials COV001 and COV002, which included a single-blind randomized controlled phase 2/3 trial of AZD1222 (ChAdOx1 nCoV-19) in healthy adults. For TCRbeta chain sequencing, PBMC samples were collected from trial participants at day 0 and at day 28 after the second dose.

What the work shows at the level of the full study, not this receptor alone: A significant rise in spike-specific TCR breadth and depth was observed after two AZD1222 doses relative to day 0 and relative to MenACWY recipients. In the small 56-69-year group, the increase in depth fell short of significance, most likely because of low power. Reportedly, almost half of the unique spike-specific TCRs recognized epitopes lying outside the regions that are mutated in the B.1.351 and B.1.1.7 variants. Because no samples from the day 14 peak response were available, repertoires could be characterized only after the peak T cell response. Only a handful of AZD1222 recipients were SARS-CoV-2 seropositive at baseline, limiting conclusions about previously exposed vaccinees. The whole spike protein was spanned by vaccine-associated CD4 TCRs, and dominant responses were seen in regions 160-218 and 743-854. Most participants were white British and females outnumbered males, and the authors suggested that clonal diversity may have been underestimated.

Turning to this clone: The antigen it binds to is not known. No clone much larger than this one lies a single base away; base qualities are absent.

The CDR3 regions of human TCRbeta chains were subjected to immunosequencing. The study's processing was this. TCRs in the repertoires were matched against a reference library of SARS-CoV-2-specific TCRs that had been generated with the MIRA antigen-specificity platform. Breadth was defined as the fraction of unique TCRs that were SARS-CoV-2-associated, and depth was defined as the fraction of total T cells that were SARS-CoV-2-associated. Using the MIRA data, each spike-specific TCR was mapped to the spike region that the TCR reacts to and placed in a CD4 or CD8 class. Log10-transformed breadth and depth values were compared by one-way ANOVA with Sidak's multiple comparisons tests. TCRdb's version of the immuneACCESS table is confined to in-frame rearrangements and falls short of the full clone set. An unresolved V gene accounts for under half of the shortfall where checked; the remainder is of unknown origin. The V and J calls and the clone size are those of that table, but D and trimming were determined from the DNA. This sample holds about 180,000 clones; around 89% were observed only once. The ten largest make up roughly 26% of the sample.

The sequencing here drew on peripheral blood, taken 28 days after the second AZD1222 dose. The receptor was derived from an adult who received the AZD1222 COVID-19 vaccine. The chain is encoded by TRBV6-5 joined to TRBJ1-6; the central 7 bases match TRBD1. The DNA reads TGTGCCAGCAGTTCTCGACAGGGCCCTTCACCCCTCCACTTT. It specifies CASSSRQGPSPLHF.